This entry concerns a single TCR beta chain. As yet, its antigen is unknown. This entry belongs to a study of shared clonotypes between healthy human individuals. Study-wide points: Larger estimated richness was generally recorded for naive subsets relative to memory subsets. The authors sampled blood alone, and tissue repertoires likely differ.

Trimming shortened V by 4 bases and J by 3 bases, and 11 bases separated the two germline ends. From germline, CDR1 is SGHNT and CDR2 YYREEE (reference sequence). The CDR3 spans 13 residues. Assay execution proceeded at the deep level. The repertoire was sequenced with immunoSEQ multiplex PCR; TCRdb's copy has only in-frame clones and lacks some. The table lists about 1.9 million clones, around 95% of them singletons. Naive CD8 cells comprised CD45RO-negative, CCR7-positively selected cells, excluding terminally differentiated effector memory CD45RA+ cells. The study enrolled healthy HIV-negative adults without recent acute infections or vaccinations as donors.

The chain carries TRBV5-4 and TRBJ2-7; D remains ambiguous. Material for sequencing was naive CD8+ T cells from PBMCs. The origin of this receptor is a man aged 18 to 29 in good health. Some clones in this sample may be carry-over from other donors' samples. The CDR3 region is CASSTGRNYEQYF. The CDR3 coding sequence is TGTGCCAGCAGCACTGGACGGAACTACGAGCAGTACTTC.